The 13 T cell receptor beta chains below all came from one sample that was sequenced in a study of blood T cell repertoires in COVID-19. The method was immunoSEQ multiplex PCR; TCRdb's version includes in-frame clones alone and lacks a portion of them. The sample lists about 130,000 clones; approximately 89% were seen once. The sequenced sample consisted of peripheral blood. Receptor source: a man aged 45 to 65 with acute or convalescent COVID-19.

This clone was counted between two and nine times. The chain couples TRBV3-1 (or the pseudogene TRBV3-2) to TRBJ1-6, with TRBD1 matching 8 bases. The CDR3 runs 14 residues. Germline values: CDR1 LGHDT, CDR2 YNNKEL (reference sequence). With 7 bases clipped from V and 7 bases from J, the junction kept 6 bases outside the gene matches. DNA for the CDR3: TGTGCCAGCACCCAGGGGGCTTCCAATTCACCCCTCCACTTT. Translating gives CASTQGASNSPLHF.

The chain combines TRBV5-1 with TRBJ1-4; D gene uncertain. Trimming took 0 bases from V and 8 from J, leaving 11 bases between them. Germline CDR1 reads SGHRS; CDR2 reads YFSETQ. The CDR3 runs 14 residues. The CDR3 is CASSLGTAGEKLFF. CDR3 coding DNA: TGCGCCAGCAGCTTGGGCACAGCGGGCGAAAAACTGTTTTTT. Full variable domain (missing parts from reference TRBV5-1 and TRBJ1-4): KAGVTQTPRYLIKTRGQQVTLSCSPISGHRSVSWYQQTPGQGLQFLFEYFSETQRNKGNFPGRFSGRQFSNSRSEMNVSTLELGDSALYLCASSLGTAGEKLFFGSGTQLSVL.

The chain employs TRBV7-9 and TRBJ2-7; the match to TRBD2 covers 9 bases. Germline CDR1 is SEHNR and CDR2 is FQNEAQ (reference sequence). With V trimmed by 5 bases and J by 5 bases, 7 bases remained unmatched. CDR3 length: 14 residues. This CDR3 reads CASSLIAGEDEQYF. CDR3 nucleotide sequence: TGTGCCAGCAGCCTAATAGCGGGAGAGGACGAGCAGTACTTC. Full variable domain (rest looked up from reference TRBV7-9 and TRBJ2-7): DTGVSQNPRHKITKRGQNVTFRCDPISEHNRLYWYRQTLGQGPEFLTYFQNEAQLEKSRLLSDRFSAERPKGSFSTLEIQRTEQGDSAMYLCASSLIAGEDEQYFGPGTRLTVT.

This sequence joins TRBV4-1 and TRBJ1-6, with TRBD1 identical over 8 bases. The CDR3 consists of 17 residues. V dropped 0 bases and J dropped 10; count of bases not matched to a gene: 11. Germline V gene lookup returns CDR1 MGHRA and CDR2 YSYEKL. The CDR3 reads CASSQEAPGTGRSPLHF. The CDR3 DNA sequence: TGCGCCAGCAGCCAAGAGGCCCCCGGGACAGGTCGATCACCCCTCCACTTT.

A few counts support this clone. Germline is not matched at one junction end, which may reflect a read error. The chain uses TRBV7-7 and TRBJ2-1; either TRBD1 or TRBD2 may supply D (5 bases each). Germline loops: CDR1 SSHAT, CDR2 FNYEAQ (reference sequence). The CDR3 is 13 residues long. CDR3 in DNA: TGTGCTAGCAGCTTAGGGGAGCTCGATGAGCAGTTCTTC. It yields the protein CASSLGELDEQFF.

The V call is TRBV5-1, the J call TRBJ2-7; D gene unclear. CDR3 length: 13 residues. Germline V gives CDR1 SGHRS, CDR2 YFSETQ. With 3 bases removed from V and 0 bases from J, the gap between germline ends came to 7 bases. Here the CDR3 DNA reads TGCGCCAGCAGCTCCTTTCCCTCCTACGAGCAGTACTTC. It yields the protein CASSSFPSYEQYF. Complete variable domain (other parts from reference TRBV5-1 and TRBJ2-7): KAGVTQTPRYLIKTRGQQVTLSCSPISGHRSVSWYQQTPGQGLQFLFEYFSETQRNKGNFPGRFSGRQFSNSRSEMNVSTLELGDSALYLCASSSFPSYEQYFGPGTRLTVT.

The chain joins TRBV4-1 to TRBJ1-4, with D possibly being TRBD1 (5 bases). The CDR3 runs 14 residues. The germline CDR1 and CDR2 sequences are MGHRA and YSYEKL. Deletions cut 7 bases from V and 8 bases from J, with 17 bases between. CDR3 residues: CASTGQRLEEKLFF. DNA of the CDR3: TGCGCCAGCACAGGGCAGCGTCTTGAGGAAAAACTGTTTTTT.

The rearrangement uses TRBV18 and TRBJ2-7; 9 bases line up with TRBD1. The CDR3 length is 16 residues. The germline CDR1 and CDR2 sequences are KGHSH and LQKENI. Trimming cost V 0 bases and J 6 bases; bases outside gene matches: 9. The CDR3 coding sequence is TGTGCCAGCTCACCACCCGGGACAGGGTCTCCACGCGAGCAGTACTTC. As protein: CASSPPGTGSPREQYF.

The chain carries TRBV5-6 and TRBJ1-6; D possibly corresponds to TRBD1 (6 bases). The germline V gene has CDR1 SGHDT and CDR2 YYEEEE. The V and J ends lost 4 bases and 8 bases respectively, with 16 bases between them. This CDR3 is built from 15 residues. The CDR3 protein is CASSHRDIDHSPLHF. The DNA of the CDR3 is TGTGCCAGCAGCCACCGGGACATTGATCATTCACCCCTCCACTTT.

This rearrangement joins TRBV6-6 to TRBJ1-5; 9 bases align to TRBD1. The CDR3 runs to 16 residues. Per the germline V gene, CDR1 is MNHNY and CDR2 is SVGAGI (reference sequence). After removal of 5 bases from V and 9 bases from J, the junction contained 14 bases not matched to a gene. The CDR3 spells CASSGRGRTGDLPQHF. CDR3 DNA: TGTGCCAGCAGTGGACGAGGTAGGACAGGGGATCTGCCCCAGCATTTT.

The V gene is TRBV2, the J gene TRBJ2-3; TRBD1 is a possible D gene (6 bases). This CDR3 has 14 residues. Deletions cut 5 bases from V and 6 bases from J, with 15 bases between. Germline V gene sequence: CDR1 SNHLY, CDR2 FYNNEI. CDR3 nucleotide sequence: TGTGCCAGCAGTCTTGAGCAGGGGATGGATACGCAGTATTTT. Protein sequence: CASSLEQGMDTQYF.

In nucleotides, the CDR3 is TGTGCCAGCAGCTTACGTCCGTCCTATGGCTACACCTTC. The encoded protein is CASSLRPSYGYTF. V is TRBV7-9 and J is TRBJ1-2; the D is unclear. The V gene's germline CDR1 is SEHNR and CDR2 FQNEAQ (reference sequence). This CDR3 comprises 13 residues. The V end was cut by 2 bases, the J end by 4 bases, with 8 bases between.

The J gene is TRBJ1-4, the V gene TRBV6-5; 8 bases are shared with TRBD1. The trim removed 8 bases at V and 6 bases at J, leaving 5 bases unmatched. The length of the CDR3 is 13 residues. Germline V gene sequence: CDR1 MNHEY, CDR2 SVGAGI. The CDR3: CASSQGEYEKLFF. CDR3 nucleotides: TGTGCCAGCTCACAGGGGGAGTATGAAAAACTGTTTTTT.